This is a list of T cell receptor beta chains from one sample in a study of shared clonotypes between healthy human individuals. Using immunoSEQ multiplex PCR, the repertoire was profiled, and TCRdb retains in-frame clones only, with some absent. The sample includes about 2.3 million clones, less than 95% of them seen just once. The specimen was naive CD4+ T cells from PBMCs. The receptor set was obtained from a man between 18 and 35 years old in good health. Some clones in this sample may be carry-over from other donors' samples. CDR3s include the opening cysteine and the closing phenylalanine or tryptophan. Fields, in order: CDR3 protein, CDR3 DNA, clone size, V gene, D gene, J gene. The D gene is left open where the match is weak. For some rows the clone size is stated as once, few or many, or as a class when expanded; others skip it.

CDR3aa: CASHLSNSNYGYTF; CDR3nt: TGTGCCAGCCACCTTTCCAATTCTAACTATGGCTACACCTTC; abundance: NA; v_gene: TRBV7-9; d_gene: NA; j_gene: TRBJ1-2
CDR3aa: CASSQDVGREQYF; CDR3nt: TGCGCCAGCAGCCAAGATGTCGGGAGGGAGCAGTACTTC; abundance: NA; v_gene: TRBV4-1; d_gene: TRBD2; j_gene: TRBJ2-7
CDR3aa: CASSPGQGSQPQHF; CDR3nt: TGTGCCAGCAGCCCGGGACAGGGTAGTCAGCCCCAGCATTTT; abundance: once; v_gene: TRBV11-2; d_gene: TRBD1; j_gene: TRBJ1-5
CDR3aa: CASSYREGTGELFF; CDR3nt: TGTGCCAGCAGCTACAGGGAGGGCACCGGGGAGCTGTTTTTT; abundance: once; v_gene: TRBV5-4; d_gene: NA; j_gene: TRBJ2-2
CDR3aa: CASSLGLQGAGETQYF; CDR3nt: TGTGCCAGCAGCTTGGGACTACAGGGGGCCGGGGAGACCCAGTACTTC; abundance: NA; v_gene: TRBV5-8; d_gene: TRBD1; j_gene: TRBJ2-5
CDR3aa: CASSPRQEFPGANTEAFF; CDR3nt: TGTGCCAGCTCACCACGACAGGAGTTCCCGGGGGCGAACACTGAAGCTTTCTTT; abundance: NA; v_gene: TRBV18; d_gene: NA; j_gene: TRBJ1-1
CDR3aa: CASSRTGGSSTEAFF; CDR3nt: TGTGCCAGCAGCCGGACAGGGGGCTCGAGCACTGAAGCTTTCTTT; abundance: NA; v_gene: TRBV6-1; d_gene: TRBD1; j_gene: TRBJ1-1
CDR3aa: CASSLGYGNTEAFF; CDR3nt: TGTGCCAGCAGCTTGGGGTATGGGAACACTGAAGCTTTCTTT; abundance: NA; v_gene: TRBV5-4; d_gene: NA; j_gene: TRBJ1-1
CDR3aa: CASTLRETQYF; CDR3nt: TGTGCCAGCACTCTTCGGGAGACCCAGTACTTC; abundance: NA; v_gene: TRBV28; d_gene: NA; j_gene: TRBJ2-5
CDR3aa: CASSLDPGASTDTQYF; CDR3nt: TGTGCCAGCAGCTTAGACCCAGGGGCAAGCACAGATACGCAGTATTTT; abundance: NA; v_gene: TRBV11-1; d_gene: NA; j_gene: TRBJ2-3
CDR3aa: CASTKEVYGYTF; CDR3nt: TGTGCCAGCACCAAAGAGGTCTATGGCTACACCTTC; abundance: NA; v_gene: TRBV7-2; d_gene: NA; j_gene: TRBJ1-2
CDR3aa: CAWTNSGTGYF; CDR3nt: TGTGCCTGGACCAATTCCGGGACAGGGTACTTC; abundance: once; v_gene: TRBV30; d_gene: TRBD1; j_gene: TRBJ2-7
CDR3aa: CASSPTSGSLHEQFF; CDR3nt: TGTGCCAGCAGCCCCACTAGCGGGAGTCTCCATGAGCAGTTCTTC; abundance: NA; v_gene: TRBV7-3; d_gene: TRBD2; j_gene: TRBJ2-1
CDR3aa: CASSGTGIFREKNTEAFF; CDR3nt: TGTGCCAGCAGTGGAACAGGGATCTTTCGCGAAAAGAACACTGAAGCTTTCTTT; abundance: NA; v_gene: TRBV28; d_gene: NA; j_gene: TRBJ1-1
CDR3aa: CASSLRSGQQYEQYF; CDR3nt: TGTGCCAGCAGCCTCAGGTCCGGACAGCAATACGAGCAGTACTTC; abundance: NA; v_gene: TRBV9; d_gene: NA; j_gene: TRBJ2-7
CDR3aa: CASSHYRGPGANVLTF; CDR3nt: TGTGCCAGCAGCCATTACAGGGGGCCTGGGGCCAACGTCCTGACTTTC; abundance: NA; v_gene: TRBV11-2; d_gene: TRBD1; j_gene: TRBJ2-6
CDR3aa: CASSLGQAGKNIQYF; CDR3nt: TGTGCCAGCAGTCTCGGACAGGCGGGGAAAAACATTCAGTACTTC; abundance: NA; v_gene: TRBV2; d_gene: NA; j_gene: TRBJ2-4
CDR3aa: CASSLPGQVTTTGELFF; CDR3nt: TGTGCCAGCAGCTTACCGGGACAGGTCACGACCACCGGGGAGCTGTTTTTT; abundance: NA; v_gene: TRBV7-8; d_gene: TRBD1; j_gene: TRBJ2-2
CDR3aa: CASSSTPGLADIAKNIQYF; CDR3nt: TGTGCCAGCAGCTCGACACCGGGACTAGCGGACATAGCCAAAAACATTCAGTACTTC; abundance: NA; v_gene: TRBV7-3; d_gene: TRBD2; j_gene: TRBJ2-4
CDR3aa: CASQKLTGPRTWVEAFF; CDR3nt: TGTGCCAGTCAAAAGCTCACGGGACCCCGGACCTGGGTGGAAGCTTTCTTT; abundance: NA; v_gene: TRBV7-2; d_gene: NA; j_gene: TRBJ1-1
CDR3aa: CASSKLADNEQFF; CDR3nt: TGTGCCAGCAGTAAATTAGCGGACAATGAGCAGTTCTTC; abundance: NA; v_gene: TRBV6-4; d_gene: NA; j_gene: TRBJ2-1
CDR3aa: CASRGQGANTEAFF; CDR3nt: TGTGCCAGCAGGGGACAGGGGGCGAACACTGAAGCTTTCTTT; abundance: NA; v_gene: TRBV6-1; d_gene: TRBD1; j_gene: TRBJ1-1
CDR3aa: CASGLAGGAYEQYF; CDR3nt: TGTGCCAGCGGCCTGGCAGGGGGCGCATACGAGCAGTACTTC; abundance: NA; v_gene: TRBV28; d_gene: TRBD1; j_gene: TRBJ2-7
CDR3aa: CASSWGLETDTQYF; CDR3nt: TGTGCCAGCAGTTGGGGACTAGAAACAGATACGCAGTATTTT; abundance: once; v_gene: TRBV27; d_gene: TRBD2; j_gene: TRBJ2-3
CDR3aa: CASSATGQRSAKLFF; CDR3nt: TGTGCCAGCAGCGCGACGGGACAGCGCTCCGCAAAACTGTTTTTT; abundance: NA; v_gene: TRBV9; d_gene: TRBD1; j_gene: TRBJ1-4
CDR3aa: CASSLAGARETQYF; CDR3nt: TGTGCCAGCAGCTTAGCGGGGGCACGGGAGACCCAGTACTTC; abundance: once; v_gene: TRBV11-1; d_gene: NA; j_gene: TRBJ2-5
CDR3aa: CASSLLAGGSYNEQFF; CDR3nt: TGCGCCAGCAGCTTGTTAGCGGGAGGGTCCTACAATGAGCAGTTCTTC; abundance: NA; v_gene: TRBV5-1; d_gene: TRBD2; j_gene: TRBJ2-1
CDR3aa: CASRASGTRLSSYNEQFF; CDR3nt: TGTGCCAGCAGAGCCTCCGGGACTAGACTGAGCTCCTACAATGAGCAGTTCTTC; abundance: NA; v_gene: TRBV27; d_gene: TRBD2; j_gene: TRBJ2-1